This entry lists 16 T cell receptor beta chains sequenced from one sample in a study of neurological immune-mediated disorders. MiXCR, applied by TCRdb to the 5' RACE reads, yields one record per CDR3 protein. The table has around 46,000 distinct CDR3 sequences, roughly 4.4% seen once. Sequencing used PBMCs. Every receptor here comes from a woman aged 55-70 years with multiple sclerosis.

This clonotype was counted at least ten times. CDR3 nucleotide sequence: TGCGCCAGCAGCCTCAGGGAATCGGATTCACCCCTCCACTTT. This encodes CASSLRESDSPLHF. V gene TRBV4-1 combines with J gene TRBJ1-6; weak D call: TRBD1 (5 bases). Trimming stripped 4 bases from V and 8 bases from J, with 12 bases between. The CDR3 has 14 residues. Germline CDR1 MGHRA, CDR2 YSYEKL.

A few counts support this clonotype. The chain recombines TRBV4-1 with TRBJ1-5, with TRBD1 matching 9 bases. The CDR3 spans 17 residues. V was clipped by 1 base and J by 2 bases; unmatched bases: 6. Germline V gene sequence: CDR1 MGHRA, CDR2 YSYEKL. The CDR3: CASSQGPDRGGNQPQHF. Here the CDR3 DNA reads TGCGCCAGCAGCCAAGGCCCGGACAGGGGCGGCAATCAGCCCCAGCATTTT.

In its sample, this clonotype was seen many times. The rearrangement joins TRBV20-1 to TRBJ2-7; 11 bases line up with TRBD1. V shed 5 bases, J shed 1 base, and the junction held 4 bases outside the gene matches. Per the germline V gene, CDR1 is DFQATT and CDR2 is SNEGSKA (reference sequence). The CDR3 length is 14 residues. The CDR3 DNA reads TGCAGTGCTTTCGGGACAGGGGGTTCCTACGAGCAGTACGTC. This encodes CSAFGTGGSYEQYV.

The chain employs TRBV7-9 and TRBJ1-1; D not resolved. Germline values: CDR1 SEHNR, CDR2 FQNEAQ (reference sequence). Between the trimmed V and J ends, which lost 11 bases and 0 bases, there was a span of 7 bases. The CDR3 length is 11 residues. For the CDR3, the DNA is TGTGCCGCGAACTTGAACACTGAAGCTTTCTTT. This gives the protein CAANLNTEAFF.

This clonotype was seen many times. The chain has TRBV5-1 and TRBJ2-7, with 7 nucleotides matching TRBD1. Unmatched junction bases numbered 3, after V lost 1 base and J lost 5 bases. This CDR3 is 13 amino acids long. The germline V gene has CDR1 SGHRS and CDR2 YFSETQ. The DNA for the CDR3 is TGCGCCAGCAGCTTGACGACAGGGAACGAGCAGTACGTC. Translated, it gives CASSLTTGNEQYV.

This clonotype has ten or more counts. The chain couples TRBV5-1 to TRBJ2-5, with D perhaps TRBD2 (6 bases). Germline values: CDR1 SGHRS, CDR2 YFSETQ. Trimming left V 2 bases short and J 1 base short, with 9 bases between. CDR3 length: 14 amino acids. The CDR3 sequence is CASSFQGLQETQYF. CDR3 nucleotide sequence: TGCGCCAGCAGCTTTCAGGGACTCCAAGAGACCCAGTACTTC.

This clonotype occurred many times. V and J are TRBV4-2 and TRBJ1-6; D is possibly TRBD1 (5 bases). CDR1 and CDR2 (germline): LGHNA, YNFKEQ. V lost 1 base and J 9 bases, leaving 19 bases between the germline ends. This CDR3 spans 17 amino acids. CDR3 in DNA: TGTGCCAGCAGCCAAGCCTACCAACCGGGACTGCCTTCACCCCTCCACTTT. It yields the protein CASSQAYQPGLPSPLHF.

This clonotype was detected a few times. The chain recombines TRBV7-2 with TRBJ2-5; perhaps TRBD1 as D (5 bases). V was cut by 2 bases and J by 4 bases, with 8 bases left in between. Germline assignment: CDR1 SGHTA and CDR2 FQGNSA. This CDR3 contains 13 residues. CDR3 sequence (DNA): TGTGCCAGCAGCTTAAGGGGCGGAGAGACCCAGTACTTC. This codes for CASSLRGGETQYF.

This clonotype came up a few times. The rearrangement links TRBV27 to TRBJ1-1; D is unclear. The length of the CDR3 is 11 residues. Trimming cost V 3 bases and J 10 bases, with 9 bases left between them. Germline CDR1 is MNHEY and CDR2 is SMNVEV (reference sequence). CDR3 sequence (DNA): TGTGCCAGCAGTTTTAGCAAATCAGCTTTCTTT. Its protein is CASSFSKSAFF.

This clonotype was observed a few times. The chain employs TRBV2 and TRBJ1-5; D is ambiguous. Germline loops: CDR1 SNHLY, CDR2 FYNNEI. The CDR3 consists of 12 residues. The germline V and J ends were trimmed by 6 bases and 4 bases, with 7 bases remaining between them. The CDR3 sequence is CASRRVNQPQHF. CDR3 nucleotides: TGTGCCAGCAGGAGAGTGAATCAGCCCCAGCATTTT. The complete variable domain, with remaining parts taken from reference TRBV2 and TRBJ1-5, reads EPEVTQTPSHQVTQMGQEVILRCVPISNHLYFYWYRQILGQKVEFLVSFYNNEISEKSEIFDDQFSVERPDGSNFTLKIRSTKLEDSAMYFCASRRVNQPQHFGDGTRLSIL.

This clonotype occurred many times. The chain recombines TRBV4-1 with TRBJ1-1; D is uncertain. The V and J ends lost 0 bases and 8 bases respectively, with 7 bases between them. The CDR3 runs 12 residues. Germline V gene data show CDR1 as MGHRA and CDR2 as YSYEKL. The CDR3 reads CASSQEGKEAFF. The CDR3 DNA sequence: TGCGCCAGCAGCCAAGAAGGTAAAGAAGCTTTCTTT.

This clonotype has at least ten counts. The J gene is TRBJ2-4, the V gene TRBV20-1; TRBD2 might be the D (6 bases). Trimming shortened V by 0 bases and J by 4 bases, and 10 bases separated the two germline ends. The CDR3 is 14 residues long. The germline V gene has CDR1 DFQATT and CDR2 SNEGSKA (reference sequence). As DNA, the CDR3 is TGCAGTGCTAGAGATCCGGGAGTTAAAAACATTCAGTACTTC. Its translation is CSARDPGVKNIQYF.

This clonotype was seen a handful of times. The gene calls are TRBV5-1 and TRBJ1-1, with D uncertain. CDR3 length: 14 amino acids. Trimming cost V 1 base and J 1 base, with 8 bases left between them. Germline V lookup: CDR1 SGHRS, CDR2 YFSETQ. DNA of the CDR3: TGCGCCAGCAGCTTGTCTCGAAAGAACACTGAAGCTTTCTTT. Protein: CASSLSRKNTEAFF.

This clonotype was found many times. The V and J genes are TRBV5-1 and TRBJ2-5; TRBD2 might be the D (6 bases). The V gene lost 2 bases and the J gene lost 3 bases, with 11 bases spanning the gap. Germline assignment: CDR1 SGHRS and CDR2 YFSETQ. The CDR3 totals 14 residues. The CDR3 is CASSLTGGEETQYF. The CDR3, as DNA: TGCGCCAGCAGCTTAACCGGAGGGGAAGAGACCCAGTACTTC.

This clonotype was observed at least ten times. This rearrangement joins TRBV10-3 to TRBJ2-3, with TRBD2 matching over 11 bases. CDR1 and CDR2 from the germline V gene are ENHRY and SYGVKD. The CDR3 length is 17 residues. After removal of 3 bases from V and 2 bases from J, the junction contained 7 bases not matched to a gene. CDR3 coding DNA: TGTGCCATCAGTGACCCCGGGACTAGCGGTTCCACAGATACGCAGTATTTT. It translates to CAISDPGTSGSTDTQYF.

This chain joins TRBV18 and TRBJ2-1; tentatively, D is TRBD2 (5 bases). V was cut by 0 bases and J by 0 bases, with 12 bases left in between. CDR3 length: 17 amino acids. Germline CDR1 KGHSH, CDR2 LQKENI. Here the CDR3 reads CASSPPSGLGSYNEQFF. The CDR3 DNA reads TGTGCCAGCTCACCACCGTCGGGGTTGGGCTCCTACAATGAGCAGTTCTTC.